This passage covers 30 T cell receptor beta chains from one sample sequenced in a study of PD-1 blockade in classical Hodgkin lymphoma. Data came from immunoSEQ multiplex PCR; TCRdb stores just in-frame clones and leaves some out. The sample holds under 70,000 clones, approximately 89% seen once. Relapse was seen in all patients after autologous stem cell transplantation, and brentuximab vedotin exposure was variable. Here the sequenced sample was peripheral blood mononuclear cells (PBMCs), taken at baseline. These receptor sequences come from a human donor with classical Hodgkin lymphoma.

The J gene is TRBJ1-1, the V gene TRBV27; D not resolved. Germline V CDR1 and CDR2: MNHEY, SMNVEV (reference sequence). This CDR3 contains 14 residues. The germline V and J ends were trimmed by 2 bases and 5 bases, with 12 bases remaining between them. Here the CDR3 reads CASSLSPPLTEAFF. Written as DNA, the CDR3 is TGTGCCAGCAGTTTAAGCCCCCCTCTTACTGAAGCTTTCTTT.

This clone was found a few times. The chain joins TRBV4-2 to TRBJ1-5; TRBD1 matches 7 bases. In germline, CDR1 is LGHNA, CDR2 YNFKEQ. The CDR3 is 15 amino acids. V dropped 4 bases and J dropped 3; count of bases not matched to a gene: 6. CDR3 bases: TGTGCCAGCAGCCCGAACGGACAGGCCAATCAGCCCCAGCATTTT. Translated: CASSPNGQANQPQHF.

The V and J genes are TRBV6-5 and TRBJ2-7; 8 bases are a match to TRBD2. Looked up from germline, CDR1 is MNHEY and CDR2 is SVGAGI. V dropped 4 bases and J dropped 0; count of bases not matched to a gene: 2. The CDR3 runs to 14 residues. The CDR3 spells CASSSAGGSYEQYF. As DNA, the CDR3 is TGTGCCAGCAGTTCGGCGGGGGGCTCCTACGAGCAGTACTTC.

The chain is built from TRBV21-1 and TRBJ1-2. TRBV21-1 is reported as a pseudogene. The CDR3 runs to 12 residues. CDR3 amino acids: CASNHGGGGYTF. DNA for the CDR3: TGTGCCAGCAACCACGGGGGGGGCGGCTACACCTTC.

This chain links TRBV5-1 with TRBJ2-3, with 10 bases identical to TRBD2. V was clipped by 0 bases and J by 4 bases; unmatched bases: 2. Looked up from germline, CDR1 is SGHRS and CDR2 is YFSETQ. The CDR3 extends over 15 amino acids. DNA for the CDR3: TGCGCCAGCAGCTTGGGGACTAGCGGCGCAGATACGCAGTATTTT. Translation: CASSLGTSGADTQYF.

V and J are TRBV28 and TRBJ2-7, with D hard to call. V was trimmed by 8 bases and J by 3 bases, leaving 8 bases between them. The CDR3 runs 11 residues. Germline lookup yields CDR1 MDHEN and CDR2 SYDVKM. The chain's CDR3 is CASREVYEQYF. The DNA of the CDR3 is TGTGCCAGCCGCGAGGTCTACGAGCAGTACTTC.

CDR3 nucleotides: TGTGCCAGCAGCTGGGGGCAGGGGAGGGCCGGGGAGCTGTTTTTT. It is translated as CASSWGQGRAGELFF. The V call is TRBV5-6, the J call TRBJ2-2, with D possibly matching TRBD2 (7 bases). The CDR3 loop spans 15 amino acids. CDR1 is SGHDT and CDR2 is YYEEEE in the germline V gene. With 3 bases removed from V and 6 bases from J, the gap between germline ends came to 15 bases.

The J gene is TRBJ1-5, the V gene TRBV19; D remains unclear. CDR3 length equals 12 residues. Germline V gene data show CDR1 as LNHDA and CDR2 as SQIVND (reference sequence). Trimming cost V 4 bases and J 10 bases, with 11 bases left between them. The CDR3 is CASSRFAGPQHF. The CDR3 bases are TGTGCCAGTAGTAGGTTTGCCGGCCCCCAGCATTTT. The full variable domain, completed using reference TRBV19 and TRBJ1-5, is DGGITQSPKYLFRKEGQNVTLSCEQNLNHDAMYWYRQDPGQGLRLIYYSQIVNDFQKGDIAEGYSVSREKKESFPLTVTSAQKNPTAFYLCASSRFAGPQHFGDGTRLSIL.

V and J are TRBV7-2 and TRBJ1-5, with D tentatively TRBD1 (6 bases). V gave up 0 bases and J gave up 6 bases, with 12 bases separating them. This CDR3 has 15 residues. Germline lookup yields CDR1 SGHTA and CDR2 FQGNSA. CDR3 DNA sequence: TGTGCCAGCAGCTTAGCAGGGGGGATGGGTCAGCCCCAGCATTTT. It is translated as CASSLAGGMGQPQHF.

The rearrangement uses TRBV5-1 and TRBJ2-3; TRBD2 aligns across 11 bases. This CDR3 contains 16 residues. The ends lost 4 bases at V and 1 base at J; junction bases unmatched: 5. Per the germline V gene, CDR1 is SGHRS and CDR2 is YFSETQ. As DNA, the CDR3 is TGCGCCAGCAGCGTGAGTAGCGGGGGGGGCACAGATACGCAGTATTTT. Translation: CASSVSSGGGTDTQYF.

This chain joins TRBV4-3 and TRBJ2-3; the match to TRBD2 covers 7 bases. The germline CDR1 and CDR2 sequences are LGHNA and YSLEER. Losses at the gene ends were 1 base for V and 6 bases for J; bases not matched to a gene: 13. The CDR3 runs 17 residues. The CDR3 nucleotides are TGCGCCAGCAGCCAAGGAGCGGGAAGAGGGGCAGGGGATACGCAGTATTTT. Protein sequence: CASSQGAGRGAGDTQYF.

The chain links TRBV29-1 to TRBJ1-4; D ambiguous. V dropped 7 bases and J dropped 4 bases, with 7 bases sitting between them. Looked up from germline, CDR1 is SQVTM and CDR2 is ANQGSEA. The CDR3 has 11 amino acids. CDR3 loop: CSARSNEKLFF. The CDR3 DNA sequence: TGCAGCGCACGGAGTAATGAAAAACTGTTTTTT.

The chain has TRBV10-2 and TRBJ2-3; 11 bases line up with TRBD2. This CDR3 comprises 17 residues. V lost 0 bases, J lost 4 bases, and 6 bases stayed unmatched. Germline loops: CDR1 WSHSY, CDR2 SAAADI. CDR3 in DNA: TGCGCCAGCAGTGAGTCGAATAGCGGGGGGGCCCCAGATACGCAGTATTTT. Its translation: CASSESNSGGAPDTQYF.

The DNA for the CDR3 is TGTGCCAGCAGCCCCCGGGTAGCGGGGAACACCGGGGAGCTGTTTTTT. Residues: CASSPRVAGNTGELFF. V usage is TRBV14 and J usage is TRBJ2-2, with 7 bases matching TRBD2. This CDR3 has 16 residues. V was clipped by 4 bases and J by 1 base; unmatched bases: 6. Germline CDR1 reads SGHDN; CDR2 reads FVKESK.

The chain combines TRBV5-1 with TRBJ1-1, with D uncertain. Trimming took off 2 bases at V and 4 bases at J, with 12 bases between the two ends. CDR3 size: 14 residues. Germline-derived CDR1 and CDR2 are SGHRS and YFSETQ. The CDR3 loop is CASSFDPWGTEAFF. CDR3 bases: TGCGCCAGCAGCTTCGACCCCTGGGGCACTGAAGCTTTCTTT.

DNA for the CDR3: TGTGCCATCAGTGAGTTTCTAGGGGGCAATCAGCCCCAGCATTTT. Encoded protein: CAISEFLGGNQPQHF. V and J are TRBV10-3 and TRBJ1-5, with TRBD1 as a possible D gene (5 bases). CDR1 and CDR2 (germline): ENHRY, SYGVKD. V lost 1 base to trimming and J lost 2 bases, with 9 bases between them. This CDR3 contains 15 residues.

The CDR3 sequence is CASSLEGELYGYTF. In DNA, the CDR3 is TGCGCCAGCAGCTTGGAGGGGGAGTTATATGGCTACACCTTC. This chain links TRBV5-1 with TRBJ1-2; tentative D call: TRBD1 (6 bases). The germline V gene encodes CDR1 SGHRS and CDR2 YFSETQ. The CDR3 totals 14 residues. The ends were cut back, 0 bases at V and 5 bases at J, with 11 bases in the middle.

The chain links TRBV6-6 to TRBJ2-1; 11 bases fit TRBD2. Germline lookup yields CDR1 MNHNY and CDR2 SVGAGI (reference sequence). V gave up 1 base and J gave up 7 bases; unmatched junction bases: 6. This CDR3 comprises 16 residues. Here the CDR3 reads CASSYLAGGPQNEQFF. CDR3 nucleotide sequence: TGTGCCAGCAGTTACTTAGCGGGGGGGCCTCAGAATGAGCAGTTCTTC.

In nucleotides, the CDR3 is TGTGCCAGCAGTTACTCGGAAAGGGGGCAAGATACGCAGTATTTT. Its translation: CASSYSERGQDTQYF. This chain links TRBV6-5 with TRBJ2-3, with 7 positions matching TRBD1. V was clipped by 0 bases and J by 5 bases; unmatched bases: 5. The germline gives CDR1 MNHEY, CDR2 SVGAGI. CDR3 length: 15 amino acids.

This clone has just a few counts. The chain combines TRBV6-5 with TRBJ2-7; D may match TRBD1 or TRBD2 (6 bases each). CDR3 length equals 13 residues. V was pared by 10 bases and J by 1 base, with 14 bases between. Germline-derived CDR1 and CDR2 are MNHEY and SVGAGI. The CDR3 DNA reads TGTGCCACCCTGGAGGGGGGATCCTACGAGCAGTACTTC. It yields the protein CATLEGGSYEQYF.

The rearrangement joins TRBV7-7 to TRBJ2-7; maybe TRBD2 (6 bases). Trimming took off 2 bases at V and 5 bases at J, with 13 bases between the two ends. The CDR3 is 14 residues long. Germline CDR1 is SSHAT and CDR2 is FNYEAQ (reference sequence). The CDR3 DNA reads TGTGCCAGCAGCTTAACTTTTCGGGGGAACGAGCAGTACTTC. Translation gives CASSLTFRGNEQYF.

V usage is TRBV27 and J usage is TRBJ2-1; TRBD2 matches at 10 bases. With 5 bases clipped from V and 6 bases from J, the junction kept 7 bases outside the gene matches. This CDR3 is 15 amino acids long. The germline V gene encodes CDR1 MNHEY and CDR2 SMNVEV (reference sequence). CDR3 loop: CASSPRTSGTNEQFF. The CDR3 nucleotides read TGTGCCAGCAGTCCCCGGACTAGCGGAACCAATGAGCAGTTCTTC.

The table lists this clone with a count of one. The rearrangement joins TRBV30 to TRBJ2-7, with 8 bases identical to TRBD1. Trimming removed 5 bases from V and 5 bases from J; junction bases left unmatched: 5. The germline V gene encodes CDR1 GTSNPN and CDR2 SVGIG (reference sequence). The CDR3 spans 12 residues. The CDR3 sequence: CAWGQGVDEQYF. The DNA for the CDR3 is TGTGCCTGGGGACAGGGAGTTGACGAGCAGTACTTC.

The V gene is TRBV30, the J gene TRBJ2-5; D is undetermined. The CDR3 has 13 residues. Germline assignment: CDR1 GTSNPN and CDR2 SVGIG (reference sequence). Between the trimmed V and J ends, which lost 2 bases and 4 bases, there was a span of 11 bases. CDR3 region: CAWSRLGLETQYF. DNA of the CDR3: TGTGCCTGGAGTCGTTTAGGCTTAGAGACCCAGTACTTC.

This clone came up once. The V gene is TRBV5-1, the J gene TRBJ1-3; TRBD1 agrees at 9 bases. Per the germline V gene, CDR1 is SGHRS and CDR2 is YFSETQ. The CDR3 sequence is 16 residues long. The trim removed 3 bases at V and 3 bases at J, leaving 7 bases unmatched. Here the CDR3 reads CASSSVPGQGGNTIYF. The CDR3 DNA reads TGCGCCAGCAGCTCGGTTCCGGGACAGGGTGGAAACACCATATATTTT.

The rearrangement uses TRBV9 and TRBJ2-5; D assignment may be TRBD1 or TRBD2 (5 bases each). The CDR3 contains 14 residues. The germline V gene has CDR1 SGDLS and CDR2 YYNGEE. V was pared by 0 bases and J by 4 bases, with 10 bases between. CDR3 sequence: CASSVDVGAETQYF. In nucleotides, the CDR3 is TGTGCCAGCAGCGTAGATGTCGGGGCAGAGACCCAGTACTTC.

This rearrangement joins TRBV5-6 to TRBJ2-7; a possible D gene is TRBD1 (6 bases). Between the trimmed V and J ends, which lost 3 bases and 6 bases, there was a span of 16 bases. Germline values: CDR1 SGHDT, CDR2 YYEEEE. This CDR3 region has 14 residues. CDR3 coding DNA: TGTGCCAGCAGCTACGGACAGACGTTCCCCGAGCAGTACTTC. Translation: CASSYGQTFPEQYF.

CDR3 DNA: TGCAGCGTTGTCCCCGCCTCAGGGGGGCAGTACTTC. Translated: CSVVPASGGQYF. This sequence joins TRBV29-1 and TRBJ2-7, with 7 bases identical to TRBD1. The V gene end was trimmed by 4 bases and the J gene end by 9 bases; junction bases not matched to a gene: 9. This CDR3 is built from 12 residues. Germline CDR1 SQVTM, CDR2 ANQGSEA.

The gene calls are TRBV10-3 and TRBJ2-3; D is unresolved. Germline V gives CDR1 ENHRY, CDR2 SYGVKD. CDR3 length equals 14 residues. The V gene lost 6 bases and the J gene lost 0 bases, with 10 bases spanning the gap. CDR3 loop: CAISPSSSTDTQYF. The CDR3 DNA is TGTGCCATCAGCCCCTCTTCTAGCACAGATACGCAGTATTTT.

The genes are TRBV30 and TRBJ1-1, with D tentatively TRBD1 (6 bases). The CDR3 has 12 amino acids. V was cut by 8 bases and J by 1 base, with 11 bases left in between. Per germline, CDR1 GTSNPN and CDR2 SVGIG (reference sequence). CDR3 in DNA: TGTGCCAGGGACATCGGGAACACTGAAGCTTTCTTT. Amino acid sequence: CARDIGNTEAFF.